One sample yielded the 12 T cell receptor beta chains listed below, sequenced in a study of tumor and adjacent non-tumor tissue in lung cancer (dated by TCRdb to about 2018). The method was multiplex PCR. For sequencing, an Illumina HiSeq 2500 was employed. Following protocols modified from ARM-PCR, the researchers constructed TCRbeta libraries through three rounds of nested PCR with primers (Table S4). TCRdb's own reprocessing of the public reads used fastp at Q25 and MiXCR and kept productive beta chains. Merged by CDR3 protein, the rows form single entries marked with the most common genes and DNA. The sample includes 70,000 to 90,000 distinct CDR3 sequences, with roughly 76% observed a single time. The leading ten clones occupy 13% of the sample. RNA was isolated from bulk, unsorted tissue, and RNA quality was assessed with a NanoDrop ND-1000 and an Agilent 2100. Material for sequencing was lung tumor tissue. Receptor source: a woman aged 45-59 years with non-small cell lung cancer.

In regard to this clonotype: The junction departs from the called germline gene at one end, perhaps through a read error. The gene calls are TRBV7-8 and TRBJ2-7; 9 bases align to TRBD2. Germline CDR1 reads SGHVS; CDR2 reads FQNEAQ. This CDR3 comprises 16 residues. CDR3 residues: CASSLGSSGSGFDQYF. The CDR3, as DNA: TGTGCCAGCAGTTTAGGAAGTAGCGGGAGTGGTTTCGATCAGTACTTC.

This clonotype was seen ten or more times. The chain links TRBV29-1 to TRBJ2-5, with D perhaps matching TRBD1 (6 bases). CDR3 size: 13 residues. Per germline, CDR1 SQVTM and CDR2 ANQGSEA. V lost 7 bases and J 2 bases, leaving 14 bases between the germline ends. The CDR3 region is CSAREQGQETQYF. In DNA, the CDR3 is TGCAGCGCTAGGGAACAGGGACAAGAGACCCAGTACTTC.

A remark on this clonotype: It is likely a read error, because the conserved phenylalanine at the end of the CDR3 is missing. Because the CDR3's place on the DNA is in doubt, the DNA is left out and the CDR3 is given as listed by TCRdb. This rearrangement joins TRBV10-3 to TRBJ2-2. Per germline, CDR1 ENHRY and CDR2 SYGVKD. From its first to its last residue, the CDR3 has 14 amino acids. CDR3 sequence: CAIRDTANTGELFY.

This clonotype turned up a few times. A much larger clone sits a single nucleotide away, making a read error possible. V is TRBV14 and J is TRBJ1-5, with D maybe TRBD1 (5 bases). Germline V gene lookup returns CDR1 SGHDN and CDR2 FVKESK. The CDR3 is 13 residues long. CDR3 sequence: CASSQGEYQPHHF. The CDR3 DNA reads TGTGCCAGCAGCCAGGGGGAATATCAGCCCCATCATTTT.

As to this clonotype: One end of the junction fails to match germline, which may point to a read error. The chain joins TRBV4-1 to TRBJ2-7; D is possibly TRBD1 (6 bases). The CDR3 has 15 amino acids. Germline-derived CDR1 and CDR2 are MGHRA and YSYEKL. CDR3: CASSPGTCTSYERYF. The CDR3 region has the DNA TGCGCCAGCAGCCCCGGGACATGCACCTCCTACGAGCGGTACTTC.

Note on this clonotype: This is likely a read error, given that the CDR3 carries no conserved phenylalanine or tryptophan at its end. V and J are TRBV28 and TRBJ2-5; TRBD1 aligns across 9 bases. Germline assignment: CDR1 MDHEN and CDR2 SYDVKM. The CDR3 runs 15 residues. The CDR3 coding sequence is TGTGACAGCAGGCAAACAGGGGGCGCGGAGAAGACCCAGTACTCC. Translating gives CDSRQTGGAEKTQYS.

For this clonotype: The CDR3 end shows no conserved phenylalanine or tryptophan, and so a read error is likely. The V and J genes are TRBV11-2 and TRBJ1-2; D gene uncertain. CDR1 and CDR2 (germline): SGHAT, FQNNGV. V lost 7 bases and J 0 bases, leaving 15 bases between the germline ends. The CDR3 contains 15 residues. CDR3 residues: CASNENEAPNYGYTS. The DNA of the CDR3 is TGTGCCAGCAACGAGAACGAGGCTCCTAACTATGGCTACACCTCC.

In this sample, this clonotype turned up a few times. A much more abundant neighbour one base away suggests this may be a read error. CDR3 nucleotide sequence: TGTGTCAGCAGCGGGCGTACGGGGGGCAACACTGAAGCTTTCTTT. It translates to CVSSGRTGGNTEAFF. V and J are TRBV6-1 and TRBJ1-1; the D gene is possibly TRBD1 (6 bases). Germline-derived CDR1 and CDR2 are MNHNS and SASEGT. The CDR3 contains 15 residues.

Concerning this clonotype: One end of the junction varies from germline; a read error may be responsible. The chain joins TRBV11-1 to TRBJ2-5; a possible D gene is TRBD1 (6 bases). This CDR3 contains 15 residues. Germline CDR1 is SGHAT and CDR2 is FQDESV (reference sequence). The DNA of the CDR3 is TGTGCCAGCTCCCGGGACATCAGTATACGAGAGACCCAGTATTTC. Translating it yields CASSRDISIRETQYF.

Ten or more counts support this clonotype. A single base separates this from a much larger clone, so it may be a read error. V usage is TRBV11-1 and J usage is TRBJ2-4; TRBD2 matches at 13 bases. Germline-derived CDR1 and CDR2 are SGHAT and FQDESV (reference sequence). This CDR3 has 17 residues. The CDR3 loop is CASSYGLAGVAKNIRYF. The CDR3 bases are TGTGCCAGCAGCTATGGACTAGCGGGAGTAGCCAAAAACATTCGGTACTTC.

With respect to this clonotype: The junction departs from germline at one end; a sequencing error may be responsible. This chain joins TRBV12-3 or TRBV12-4 and TRBJ2-3, with D possibly matching TRBD2 (6 bases). CDR3 length equals 12 residues. The CDR3 spells CASRIIADTQYF. The CDR3 bases are TGTGCCAGCAGGATAATAGCGGATACTCAGTATTTT.

As regards this clonotype: Germline is not matched at one junction end, which may reflect a read error. This rearrangement joins TRBV20-1 to TRBJ1-1; 8 bases are shared with TRBD1. Germline V gene data show CDR1 as DFQATT and CDR2 as SNEGSKA (reference sequence). This CDR3 region has 13 residues. The CDR3 DNA reads TGTAGTGTTTGGACAGGGCGGGAAAGTGAAGCTTTCTTT. Protein product: CSVWTGRESEAFF.